The 26 T cell receptor beta chains below all came from one sample that was sequenced in a study of blood T cell repertoires in COVID-19. Clones were sequenced by immunoSEQ multiplex PCR, and TCRdb holds only the in-frame ones, with some missing. Of under 150,000 clones listed, around 88% are singletons. The sample taken for sequencing was peripheral blood. Receptors were obtained from a human donor in a cohort sampled during active COVID-19.

The chain is built from TRBV28 and TRBJ1-5, with no clear D. Trimming shortened V by 2 bases and J by 0 bases, and 8 bases separated the two germline ends. Germline CDR1 MDHEN, CDR2 SYDVKM. The CDR3 is made up of 15 amino acids. This chain's CDR3 is CASSLRGYSNQPQHF. The CDR3 DNA is TGTGCCAGCAGTTTACGGGGTTATAGCAATCAGCCCCAGCATTTT.

This clone was observed a single time. The chain carries TRBV18 and TRBJ1-2, with D hard to call. V was trimmed by 1 base and J by 8 bases, leaving 17 bases between them. Germline values: CDR1 KGHSH, CDR2 LQKENI. CDR3 size: 15 residues. CDR3 coding DNA: TGTGCCAGCTCACCACGGACCTCTCGGGGAATCGGCTACACCTTC. It codes for CASSPRTSRGIGYTF.

The V and J genes are TRBV5-1 and TRBJ2-7, with unresolved D. The CDR3 spans 14 residues. V lost 0 bases and J 6 bases, leaving 13 bases between the germline ends. Germline CDR1 and CDR2: SGHRS and YFSETQ. The CDR3 loop reads CASSLEEPLGEQYF. CDR3 nucleotides: TGCGCCAGCAGCTTGGAGGAGCCCCTAGGCGAGCAGTACTTC.

V gene TRBV5-5 combines with J gene TRBJ2-5; 7 nucleotides align to TRBD1. The CDR3 extends over 16 amino acids. Germline CDR1 is SGHKS and CDR2 is YYEKEE (reference sequence). V shed 4 bases, J shed 2 bases, and the junction held 11 bases outside the gene matches. CDR3 in amino acids: CASSLKDRVTQETQYF. The CDR3 DNA reads TGTGCCAGCAGCCTTAAAGACAGGGTCACACAAGAGACCCAGTACTTC.

This clone was seen just once. This chain connects TRBV6-5 to TRBJ2-7; 7 positions match TRBD1. Per the germline V gene, CDR1 is MNHEY and CDR2 is SVGAGI. The CDR3 loop spans 16 amino acids. V was clipped by 0 bases and J by 2 bases; unmatched bases: 7. This CDR3 is CASSYSPQGKTYEQYF. CDR3 DNA sequence: TGTGCCAGCAGTTACTCGCCACAGGGGAAGACCTACGAGCAGTACTTC.

The chain recombines TRBV6-5 with TRBJ1-2; 7 bases are shared with TRBD1. Germline CDR1 MNHEY, CDR2 SVGAGI. The V gene end was trimmed by 7 bases and the J gene end by 6 bases; junction bases not matched to a gene: 5. The CDR3 loop spans 12 amino acids. The CDR3 loop is CASKGQVHGYTF. Here the CDR3 DNA reads TGTGCCAGCAAAGGACAGGTACATGGCTACACCTTC.

The chain employs TRBV19 and TRBJ1-3, with D possibly matching TRBD1 (5 bases). The CDR3 has 15 residues. Trimming removed 3 bases at V and 0 bases at J, with 9 bases between. Germline V CDR1 and CDR2: LNHDA, SQIVND (reference sequence). Here the CDR3 DNA reads TGTGCCAGTAGTATCGCCCAGGGCTCTGGAAACACCATATATTTT. Protein sequence: CASSIAQGSGNTIYF.

This chain joins TRBV14 and TRBJ2-3; weak D call: TRBD2 (6 bases). CDR1 and CDR2 from the germline V gene are SGHDN and FVKESK. V dropped 1 base and J dropped 6 bases, with 29 bases sitting between them. This CDR3 has 20 residues. Here the CDR3 DNA reads TGTGCCAGCAGCCAAGTACGTCGCATCGGGGGAGAAGATAAATTGGATACGCAGTATTTT. It specifies CASSQVRRIGGEDKLDTQYF.

The chain employs TRBV5-1 and TRBJ2-3; 7 bases fit TRBD2. V was clipped by 5 bases and J by 2 bases; unmatched bases: 8. In germline, CDR1 is SGHRS, CDR2 YFSETQ. The CDR3 is 15 residues long. CDR3 bases: TGCGCCAGCAGTTACCTACTAGCGCACACAGATACGCAGTATTTT. This translates into CASSYLLAHTDTQYF.

The gene calls are TRBV9 and TRBJ2-2; 11 positions agree with TRBD2. Germline CDR1 SGDLS, CDR2 YYNGEE. CDR3 length: 16 amino acids. V gave up 1 base and J gave up 4 bases; unmatched junction bases: 3. The CDR3 spells CASSVLAGGPTGELFF. The CDR3 nucleotides read TGTGCCAGCAGCGTATTAGCGGGGGGGCCCACCGGGGAGCTGTTTTTT.

In DNA, the CDR3 is TGCGCCAGCAGCTTGAAGGGTCAGGGGGCTTCTGAAGCTTTCTTT. As protein: CASSLKGQGASEAFF. The V and J genes are TRBV5-1 and TRBJ1-1; 8 bases align to TRBD1. The length of the CDR3 is 15 residues. The V segment lost 1 base and the J segment 6 bases; nucleotides outside the gene matches: 8. Germline loops: CDR1 SGHRS, CDR2 YFSETQ.

J is TRBJ1-1 and V is TRBV5-4, with D unclear. This CDR3 comprises 15 residues. Trimming left V 4 bases short and J 1 base short, with 14 bases between. Germline CDR1 reads SGHNT; CDR2 reads YYREEE (reference sequence). CDR3 nucleotide sequence: TGTGCCAGCAGCGGAAAAGGAGGACGGAACACTGAAGCTTTCTTT. Translation gives CASSGKGGRNTEAFF. Supplemented by reference TRBV5-4 and TRBJ1-1, the full variable domain reads ETGVTQSPTHLIKTRGQQVTLRCSSQSGHNTVSWYQQALGQGPQFIFQYYREEENGRGNFPPRFSGLQFPNYSSELNVNALELDDSALYLCASSGKGGRNTEAFFGQGTRLTVV.

This clone was picked up one time. The chain recombines TRBV5-4 with TRBJ1-1, with D perhaps matching TRBD1 (6 bases). The germline CDR1 and CDR2 sequences are SGHNT and YYREEE (reference sequence). CDR3 size: 12 residues. V dropped 1 base and J dropped 5 bases, with 6 bases sitting between them. The CDR3 bases are TGTGCCAGCAGCTTGACAGGGACTGAAGCTTTCTTT. Translating it yields CASSLTGTEAFF. Full variable domain (outside the CDR3, taken from reference TRBV5-4 and TRBJ1-1): ETGVTQSPTHLIKTRGQQVTLRCSSQSGHNTVSWYQQALGQGPQFIFQYYREEENGRGNFPPRFSGLQFPNYSSELNVNALELDDSALYLCASSLTGTEAFFGQGTRLTVV.

The chain couples TRBV3-1 (or the pseudogene TRBV3-2) to TRBJ1-5; unclear D gene. Germline V CDR1 and CDR2: LGHDT, YNNKEL (reference sequence). There are 15 residues in the CDR3. V was shortened by 0 bases and J by 3 bases, with 9 bases between the two germline ends. CDR3 nucleotides: TGTGCCAGCAGCCAAGAGGCAGGAATCAATCAGCCCCAGCATTTT. Its translation is CASSQEAGINQPQHF.

The chain combines TRBV7-9 with TRBJ2-1, with 9 positions matching TRBD1. The CDR3 sequence is 18 residues long. V lost 6 bases, J lost 7 bases, and 19 bases stayed unmatched. Germline V gives CDR1 SEHNR, CDR2 FQNEAQ (reference sequence). This CDR3 reads CASSLPEWVTGGGNEQFF. The CDR3 region has the DNA TGTGCCAGCAGTCTTCCCGAGTGGGTGACAGGGGGAGGAAATGAGCAGTTCTTC.

This clone was seen once. This chain links TRBV25-1 with TRBJ1-4; D not certain. This CDR3 has 13 residues. The V and J ends lost 7 bases and 5 bases respectively, with 11 bases between them. Per the germline V gene, CDR1 is MGHDK and CDR2 is SYGVNS. Here the CDR3 reads CASKDTLNEKLFF. The CDR3 DNA reads as TGTGCCAGCAAAGACACCCTAAATGAAAAACTGTTTTTT.

This chain's CDR3 is CASSKRQRGGGVSAAQYF. In DNA, the CDR3 is TGTGCCAGCAGCAAACGGCAGCGGGGGGGCGGGGTGAGCGCGGCCCAGTACTTC. This chain uses TRBV21-1 with TRBJ2-7; the D call of TRBD2 is as the table states it, not checked on the DNA. TRBV21-1 is classified as a pseudogene. The CDR3 runs to 18 residues.

The chain uses TRBV6-5 and TRBJ1-5, with 9 bases fitting TRBD1. Germline V gene sequence: CDR1 MNHEY, CDR2 SVGAGI. The CDR3 runs 15 residues. J was trimmed by 6 bases and V by 4 bases; bases with no gene match: 7. CDR3 coding DNA: TGTGCCAGCAGTTTCGCCGGACAGGGGAGTCAGCCCCAGCATTTT. Translated, it gives CASSFAGQGSQPQHF.

The chain has TRBV2 and TRBJ2-2, with 7 bases identical to TRBD1. The germline V gene has CDR1 SNHLY and CDR2 FYNNEI. The CDR3 is 15 residues long. V shed 6 bases and J 0 bases; nucleotides not matched to a gene: 4. The CDR3 sequence is CASSATGANTGELFF. DNA for the CDR3: TGTGCCAGCAGCGCTACAGGGGCGAACACCGGGGAGCTGTTTTTT.

The rearrangement joins TRBV6-6 to TRBJ2-5; D perhaps matches TRBD2 (5 bases). Deletions cut 0 bases from V and 5 bases from J, with 13 bases between. CDR1 and CDR2 (germline): MNHNY, SVGAGI (reference sequence). The CDR3 extends over 15 amino acids. Here the CDR3 DNA reads TGTGCCAGCAGTTACTCGAGACTCCCGGGGGAGACCCAGTACTTC. It yields the protein CASSYSRLPGETQYF.

The chain combines TRBV6-6 with TRBJ2-7, with 7 bases lining up with TRBD1. Trimming at V came to 5 bases and at J to 2 bases, leaving 9 bases not matched to a gene. CDR3 length: 15 amino acids. CDR1 and CDR2 (germline): MNHNY, SVGAGI (reference sequence). The CDR3 DNA reads TGTGCCAGCAGTCAAATTACCCAGGGGGCCTACGAGCAGTACTTC. Its translation is CASSQITQGAYEQYF.

V gene TRBV12-5 combines with J gene TRBJ2-2; D possibly corresponds to TRBD1 (5 bases). CDR3 length: 15 amino acids. Germline V lookup: CDR1 LGHNT, CDR2 FRNRAP. Trimming took off 1 base at V and 0 bases at J, with 6 bases between the two ends. Here the CDR3 DNA reads TGTGCTAGTGGTTTGGAGGGGCCGAACACCGGGGAGCTGTTTTTT. It encodes CASGLEGPNTGELFF.

The chain uses TRBV30 and TRBJ1-4; TRBD1 agrees at 7 bases. Trimming cost V 1 base and J 7 bases; bases outside gene matches: 6. The V gene's germline CDR1 is GTSNPN and CDR2 SVGIG (reference sequence). The CDR3 length is 14 residues. Here the CDR3 DNA reads TGTGCCTGGAGTGGTATCAGGGGGGTTGAAAAACTGTTTTTT. This codes for CAWSGIRGVEKLFF. Full variable domain (remainder filled in from reference TRBV30 and TRBJ1-4): SQTIHQWPATLVQPVGSPLSLECTVEGTSNPNLYWYRQAAGRGLQLLFYSVGIGQISSEVPQNLSASRPQDRQFILSSKKLLLSDSGFYLCAWSGIRGVEKLFFGSGTQLSVL.

This chain joins TRBV19 and TRBJ1-3; D remains ambiguous. This CDR3 is 16 amino acids long. From germline, CDR1 is LNHDA and CDR2 SQIVND (reference sequence). V gave up 3 bases and J gave up 0 bases, with 12 bases separating them. CDR3 DNA sequence: TGTGCCAGTAGTATTAAGGTCCGGAGCTCTGGAAACACCATATATTTT. This gives the protein CASSIKVRSSGNTIYF.

The chain joins TRBV19 to TRBJ2-2; TRBD2 aligns across 10 bases. This CDR3 has 14 residues. CDR1 is LNHDA, CDR2 SQIVND, per germline (reference sequence). With V trimmed by 7 bases and J by 4 bases, 3 bases remained unmatched. This chain's CDR3 is CASKRGGPTGELFF. The CDR3 nucleotides read TGTGCCAGTAAGCGGGGGGGCCCCACCGGGGAGCTGTTTTTT.

This sequence joins TRBV10-3 and TRBJ2-7; D is possibly TRBD1 (6 bases). The germline V gene has CDR1 ENHRY and CDR2 SYGVKD. The CDR3 length is 14 residues. Trimming removed 3 bases at V and 5 bases at J, with 14 bases between. CDR3 loop: CAISEGTQGHEQYF. As DNA, the CDR3 is TGTGCCATCAGTGAAGGTACCCAGGGGCACGAGCAGTACTTC.